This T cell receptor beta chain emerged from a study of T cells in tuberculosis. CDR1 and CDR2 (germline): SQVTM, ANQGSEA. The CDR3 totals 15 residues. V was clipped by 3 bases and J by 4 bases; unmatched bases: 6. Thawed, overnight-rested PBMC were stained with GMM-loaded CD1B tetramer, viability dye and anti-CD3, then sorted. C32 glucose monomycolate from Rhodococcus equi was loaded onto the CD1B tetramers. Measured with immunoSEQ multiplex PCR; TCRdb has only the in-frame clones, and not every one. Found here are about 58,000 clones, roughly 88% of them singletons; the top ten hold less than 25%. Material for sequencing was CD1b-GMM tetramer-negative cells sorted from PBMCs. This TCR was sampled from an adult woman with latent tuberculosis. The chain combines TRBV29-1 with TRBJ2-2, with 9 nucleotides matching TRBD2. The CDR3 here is CSVEGREGPTGELFF. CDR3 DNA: TGCAGCGTTGAGGGGCGGGAGGGCCCCACCGGGGAGCTGTTTTTT.